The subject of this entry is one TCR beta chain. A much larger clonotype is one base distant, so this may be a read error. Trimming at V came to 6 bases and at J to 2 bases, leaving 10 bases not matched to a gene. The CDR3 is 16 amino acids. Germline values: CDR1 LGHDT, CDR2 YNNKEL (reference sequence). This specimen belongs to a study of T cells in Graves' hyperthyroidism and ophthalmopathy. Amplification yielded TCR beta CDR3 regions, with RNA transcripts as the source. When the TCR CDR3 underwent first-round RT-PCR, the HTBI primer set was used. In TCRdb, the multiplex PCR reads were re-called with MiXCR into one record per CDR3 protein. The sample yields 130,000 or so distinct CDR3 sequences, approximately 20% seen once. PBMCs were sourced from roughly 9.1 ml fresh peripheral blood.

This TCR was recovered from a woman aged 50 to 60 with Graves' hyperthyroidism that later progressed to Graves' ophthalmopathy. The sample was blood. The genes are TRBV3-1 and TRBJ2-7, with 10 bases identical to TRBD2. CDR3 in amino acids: CASRQQVGTSAYEQYF. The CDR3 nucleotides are TGTGCCAGCAGGCAACAGGTGGGGACTAGCGCCTACGAGCAGTACTTC.